This T cell receptor (beta chain) is from a study of cytomegalovirus exposure and HLA in healthy donors. Trimming shortened V by 5 bases and J by 8 bases, and 15 bases separated the two germline ends. The CDR3 sequence is 14 residues long. Germline loops: CDR1 SGHAT, CDR2 FQNNGV. It was with 60 Vbeta and 13 Jbeta primers that the PCR ran. Here immunoSEQ multiplex PCR was the method, and the copy in TCRdb shows in-frame clones only, minus some. The profile shows 130,000 to 150,000 clones, around 77% of them singletons. Sequenced material: PBMCs. This clonotype was obtained from a woman in her forties or fifties in good health and CMV-seronegative. This chain connects TRBV11-2 to TRBJ1-4, with a weak D call TRBD1 (6 bases). CDR3 region: CASSRDNSLEKLFF. The CDR3 DNA is TGTGCCAGCAGCAGGGACAATTCGTTGGAAAAACTGTTTTTT.